The 10 T cell receptor beta chains listed next were all sequenced from one sample in a study of T-cell reconstitution after alpha-beta-depleted transplantation in children. Using unique molecular identifiers, the investigators prepared the TCRbeta library. One entry per CDR3 protein results from TCRdb running MiXCR on the PCR reads. The sample yields 300,000 or so distinct CDR3 sequences, 23% seen once. The sequencing used PBMCs, mostly from graft donor cells, collected 180 days after TCRalphabeta/CD19-depleted stem cell transplant. The receptors were gathered from a male patient younger than 18 who had a stem cell transplant for acute lymphoblastic leukemia, so the T cells may come from the graft donor.

In its sample, this clonotype was seen a few times. The V and J genes are TRBV12-3 or TRBV12-4 and TRBJ2-7, with 7 bases fitting TRBD1. The CDR3 consists of 13 residues. The ends lost 6 bases at V and 7 bases at J; junction bases unmatched: 9. The CDR3 here is CASSPTGFGEQYF. The CDR3 DNA sequence: TGTGCCAGCAGCCCGACAGGGTTTGGGGAGCAGTACTTC.

The chain joins TRBV18 to TRBJ1-4; D remains ambiguous. The CDR3 is 15 residues long. Germline V CDR1 and CDR2: KGHSH, LQKENI. With 1 base removed from V and 4 bases from J, the gap between germline ends came to 10 bases. CDR3 DNA sequence: TGTGCCAGCTCACCACGCACAGCCTTTAATGAAAAACTGTTTTTT. As protein: CASSPRTAFNEKLFF.

This clonotype turned up a few times. V and J are TRBV7-3 and TRBJ2-3; TRBD1 agrees at 7 bases. Trimming removed 6 bases from V and 3 bases from J; junction bases left unmatched: 6. This CDR3 has 14 residues. CDR1 and CDR2 (germline): SGHTA, FQGTGA. In nucleotides, the CDR3 is TGTGCCAGCAGTCAGAACAGGGGAACAGATACGCAGTATTTT. Its translation: CASSQNRGTDTQYF.

This clonotype occurred a few times. One junction end disagrees with the germline gene, perhaps due to a read error. The DNA of the CDR3 is TGTGCCAGCAGCCTAGCGGGAGGTATGGATGAGCAGTTCTTC. Protein: CASSLAGGMDEQFF. J is TRBJ2-1 and V is TRBV7-9; 11 bases align to TRBD2. There are 14 residues in the CDR3. CDR1 and CDR2 from the germline V gene are SEHNR and FQNEAQ (reference sequence).

The chain joins TRBV7-3 to TRBJ2-5; D might be TRBD1 (5 bases). The V and J ends lost 2 bases and 4 bases respectively, with 8 bases between them. The CDR3 spans 13 residues. The germline CDR1 and CDR2 sequences are SGHTA and FQGTGA. For the CDR3, the DNA is TGTGCCAGCAGCTTACGGACACGAGAGACCCAGTACTTC. Its translation: CASSLRTRETQYF.

V usage is TRBV6-1 and J usage is TRBJ1-3; D is perhaps TRBD1 (5 bases). V lost 5 bases and J 0 bases, leaving 11 bases between the germline ends. Germline CDR1 reads MNHNS; CDR2 reads SASEGT. The CDR3 loop spans 15 amino acids. The CDR3 sequence is CASSPDRFSGNTIYF. The CDR3 DNA reads as TGTGCCAGCAGTCCCGACAGATTCTCTGGAAACACCATATATTTT.

The table lists this clonotype with a few counts. The chain couples TRBV5-1 to TRBJ2-7, with 7 bases fitting TRBD2. Germline CDR1 and CDR2: SGHRS and YFSETQ. This CDR3 region has 14 residues. J was trimmed by 4 bases and V by 0 bases; bases with no gene match: 4. The CDR3 DNA follows: TGCGCCAGCAGCTTGGGGGACTACCTTTACGAGCAGTACTTC. Translation gives CASSLGDYLYEQYF.

This clonotype was detected only a few times. This chain connects TRBV5-6 to TRBJ2-3; unclear D gene. CDR1 is SGHDT and CDR2 is YYEEEE in the germline V gene. The CDR3 contains 12 residues. The ends were cut back, 4 bases at V and 7 bases at J, with 10 bases in the middle. The CDR3 here is CASSETGNTQYF. CDR3 DNA sequence: TGTGCCAGCAGCGAAACTGGGAATACGCAGTATTTT.

This clonotype was observed a handful of times. The chain uses TRBV29-1 and TRBJ1-2, with a possible D match to TRBD1 (6 bases). The germline V and J ends were trimmed by 7 bases and 7 bases, with 16 bases remaining between them. Per germline, CDR1 SQVTM and CDR2 ANQGSEA. The CDR3 consists of 12 residues. CDR3 region: CSASDSLSGYTF. Here the CDR3 DNA reads TGCAGCGCCTCGGACAGCCTTAGTGGCTACACCTTC.

This clonotype was recorded many times. The rearrangement joins TRBV7-2 to TRBJ1-1, with D possibly TRBD1 on 5 matching bases. This CDR3 is 14 amino acids long. Germline V gene sequence: CDR1 SGHTA, CDR2 FQGNSA. The V and J ends lost 1 base and 4 bases respectively, with 10 bases between them. The CDR3, as DNA: TGTGCCAGCAGCTTAGGGGGGAGGCGCACTGAAGCTTTCTTT. It encodes CASSLGGRRTEAFF.